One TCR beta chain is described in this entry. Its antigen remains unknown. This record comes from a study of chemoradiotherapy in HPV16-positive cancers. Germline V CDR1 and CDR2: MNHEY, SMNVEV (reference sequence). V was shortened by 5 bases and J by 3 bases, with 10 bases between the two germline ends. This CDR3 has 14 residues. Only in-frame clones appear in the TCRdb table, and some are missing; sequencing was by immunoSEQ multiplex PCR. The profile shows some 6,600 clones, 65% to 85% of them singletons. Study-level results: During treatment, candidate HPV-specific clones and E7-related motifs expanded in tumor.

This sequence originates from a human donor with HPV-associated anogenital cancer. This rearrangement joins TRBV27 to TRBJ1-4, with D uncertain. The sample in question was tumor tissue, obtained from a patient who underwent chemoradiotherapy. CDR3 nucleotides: TGTGCCAGCAGTCCAAGGACCTCTAATGAAAAACTGTTTTTT. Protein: CASSPRTSNEKLFF. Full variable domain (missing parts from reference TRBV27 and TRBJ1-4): EAQVTQNPRYLITVTGKKLTVTCSQNMNHEYMSWYRQDPGLGLRQIYYSMNVEVTDKGDVPEGYKVSRKEKRNFPLILESPSPNQTSLYFCASSPRTSNEKLFFGSGTQLSVL.